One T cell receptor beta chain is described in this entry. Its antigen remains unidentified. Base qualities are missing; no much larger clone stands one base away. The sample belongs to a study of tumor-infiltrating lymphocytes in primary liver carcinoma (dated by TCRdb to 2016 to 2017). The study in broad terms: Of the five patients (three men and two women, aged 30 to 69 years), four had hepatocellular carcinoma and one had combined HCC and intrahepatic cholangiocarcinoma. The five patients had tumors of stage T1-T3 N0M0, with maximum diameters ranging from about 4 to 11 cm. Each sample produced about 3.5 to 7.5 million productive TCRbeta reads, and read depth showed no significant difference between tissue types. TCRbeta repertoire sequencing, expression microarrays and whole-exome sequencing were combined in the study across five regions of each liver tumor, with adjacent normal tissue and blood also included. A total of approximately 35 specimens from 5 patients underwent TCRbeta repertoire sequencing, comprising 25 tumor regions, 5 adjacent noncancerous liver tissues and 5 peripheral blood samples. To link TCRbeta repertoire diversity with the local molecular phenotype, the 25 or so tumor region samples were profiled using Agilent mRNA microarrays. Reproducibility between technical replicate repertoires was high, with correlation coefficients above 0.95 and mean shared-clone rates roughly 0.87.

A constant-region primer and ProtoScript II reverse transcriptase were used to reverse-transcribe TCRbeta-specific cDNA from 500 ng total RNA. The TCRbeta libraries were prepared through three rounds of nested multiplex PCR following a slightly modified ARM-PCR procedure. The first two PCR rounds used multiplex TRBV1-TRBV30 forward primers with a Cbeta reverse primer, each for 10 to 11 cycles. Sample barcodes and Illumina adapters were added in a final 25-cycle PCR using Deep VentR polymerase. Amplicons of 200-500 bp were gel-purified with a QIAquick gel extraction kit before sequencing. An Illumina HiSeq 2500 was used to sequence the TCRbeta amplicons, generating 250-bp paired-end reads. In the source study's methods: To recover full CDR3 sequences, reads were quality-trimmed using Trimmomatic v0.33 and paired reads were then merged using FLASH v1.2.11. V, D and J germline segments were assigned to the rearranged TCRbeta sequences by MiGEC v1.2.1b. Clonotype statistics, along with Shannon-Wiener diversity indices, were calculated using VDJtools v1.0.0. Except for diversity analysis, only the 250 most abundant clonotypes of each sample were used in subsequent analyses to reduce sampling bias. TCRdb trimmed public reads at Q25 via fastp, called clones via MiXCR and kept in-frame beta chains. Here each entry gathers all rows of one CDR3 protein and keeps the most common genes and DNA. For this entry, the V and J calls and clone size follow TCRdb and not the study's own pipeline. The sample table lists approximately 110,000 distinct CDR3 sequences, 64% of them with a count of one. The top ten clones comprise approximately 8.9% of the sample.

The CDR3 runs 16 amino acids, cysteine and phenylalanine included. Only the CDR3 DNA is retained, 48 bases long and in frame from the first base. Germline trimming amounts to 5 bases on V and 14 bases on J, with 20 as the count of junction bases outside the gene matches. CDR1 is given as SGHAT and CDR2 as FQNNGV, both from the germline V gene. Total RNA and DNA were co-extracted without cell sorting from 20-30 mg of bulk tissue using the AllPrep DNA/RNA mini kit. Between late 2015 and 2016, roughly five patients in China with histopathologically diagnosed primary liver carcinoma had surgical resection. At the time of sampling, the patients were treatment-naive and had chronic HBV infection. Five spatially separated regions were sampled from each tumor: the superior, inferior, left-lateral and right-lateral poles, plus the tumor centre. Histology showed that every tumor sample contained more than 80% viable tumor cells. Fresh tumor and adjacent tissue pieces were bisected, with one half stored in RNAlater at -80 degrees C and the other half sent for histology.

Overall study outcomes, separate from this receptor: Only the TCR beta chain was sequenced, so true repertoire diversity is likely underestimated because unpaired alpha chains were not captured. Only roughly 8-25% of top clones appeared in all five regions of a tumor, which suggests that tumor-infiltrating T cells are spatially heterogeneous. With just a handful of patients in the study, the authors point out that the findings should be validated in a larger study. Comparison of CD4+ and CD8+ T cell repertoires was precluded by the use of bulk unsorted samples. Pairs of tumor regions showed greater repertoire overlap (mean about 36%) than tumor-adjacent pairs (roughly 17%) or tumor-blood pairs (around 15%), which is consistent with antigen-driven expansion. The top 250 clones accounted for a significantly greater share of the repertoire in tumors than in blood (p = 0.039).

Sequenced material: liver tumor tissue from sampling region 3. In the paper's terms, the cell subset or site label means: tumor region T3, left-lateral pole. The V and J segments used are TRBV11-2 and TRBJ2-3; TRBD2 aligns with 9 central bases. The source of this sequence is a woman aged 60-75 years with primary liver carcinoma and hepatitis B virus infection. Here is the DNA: TGTGCCAGCAGCCTAGGACTAGCGACTAGCACAGATACACGGTATTTT. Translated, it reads CASSLGLATSTDTRYF.